This record looks at one T cell receptor beta chain sequence and its context. In the PCR, 60 Vbeta and 13 Jbeta primers were used. The table came from immunoSEQ multiplex PCR; TCRdb's copy has only in-frame clones and leaves some out. The sample lists fewer than 110,000 clones, roughly 74% occurring once. These data come from a study of cytomegalovirus exposure and HLA in healthy donors. The germline V gene encodes CDR1 SNHLY and CDR2 FYNNEI. Trimming took 3 bases from V and 0 from J; bases not matched to a gene: 2. This CDR3 is built from 15 residues. The origin of this receptor is a woman aged 35 to 49 in good health and CMV-seronegative. The gene calls are TRBV2 and TRBJ2-1, with 7 bases aligning to TRBD2. The sequencing input was PBMCs. Written as DNA, the CDR3 is TGTGCCAGCAGTGAGACGGGAGGCTCCTACAATGAGCAGTTCTTC. Translating gives CASSETGGSYNEQFF.